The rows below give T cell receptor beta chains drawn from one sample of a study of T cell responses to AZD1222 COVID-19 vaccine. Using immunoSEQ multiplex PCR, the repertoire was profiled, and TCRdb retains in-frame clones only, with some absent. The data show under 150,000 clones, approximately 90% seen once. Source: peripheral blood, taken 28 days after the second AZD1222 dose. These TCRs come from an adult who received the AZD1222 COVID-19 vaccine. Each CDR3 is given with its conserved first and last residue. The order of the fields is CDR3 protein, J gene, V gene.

CDR3aa: CASSLDGSYEQYF
j_gene: TRBJ2-7
v_gene: TRBV7-9

CDR3aa: CASSLLAGQETQYF
j_gene: TRBJ2-5
v_gene: TRBV7-9

CDR3aa: CASTRSPSGKETQYF
j_gene: TRBJ2-5
v_gene: TRBV6-5

CDR3aa: CASSSPGLAGYEQYF
j_gene: TRBJ2-7
v_gene: TRBV6-2/TRBV6-3

CDR3aa: CASTERGRLTGELFF
j_gene: TRBJ2-2
v_gene: TRBV7-9

CDR3aa: CASSLAAGHSYEQYF
j_gene: TRBJ2-7
v_gene: TRBV7-6

CDR3aa: CASSALPGVLAKNIQYF
j_gene: TRBJ2-4
v_gene: TRBV19

CDR3aa: CASTSRDYVHEQFF
j_gene: TRBJ2-1
v_gene: TRBV19

CDR3aa: CASSFQGRGNQPQHF
j_gene: TRBJ1-5
v_gene: TRBV28

CDR3aa: CASSYSGTGELFF
j_gene: TRBJ2-2
v_gene: TRBV6-6

CDR3aa: CSVEEGSSYGYTF
j_gene: TRBJ1-2
v_gene: TRBV29-1

CDR3aa: CASSLFAGTNEKLFF
j_gene: TRBJ1-4
v_gene: TRBV28

CDR3aa: CSVEAGWGTRGYNEQFF
j_gene: TRBJ2-1
v_gene: TRBV29-1

CDR3aa: CASSPTRQGANGYTF
j_gene: TRBJ1-2
v_gene: TRBV27

CDR3aa: CASSLNGYTF
j_gene: TRBJ1-2
v_gene: TRBV28

CDR3aa: CATSRERVGGYTF
j_gene: TRBJ1-2
v_gene: TRBV15

CDR3aa: CASSQPRGGAEKLFF
j_gene: TRBJ1-4
v_gene: TRBV4-3

CDR3aa: CASSPSGGALETQYF
j_gene: TRBJ2-5
v_gene: TRBV6-2/TRBV6-3

CDR3aa: CASSEPGQGDNSPLHF
j_gene: TRBJ1-6
v_gene: TRBV28

CDR3aa: CASSELYNSPLHF
j_gene: TRBJ1-6
v_gene: TRBV4-1

CDR3aa: CASSLNRATANYGYTF
j_gene: TRBJ1-2
v_gene: TRBV27

CDR3aa: CASSLWGNGYTF
j_gene: TRBJ1-2
v_gene: TRBV27

CDR3aa: CASGTTGKVREAFF
j_gene: TRBJ1-1
v_gene: TRBV5-4

CDR3aa: CASKAGSGNTIYF
j_gene: TRBJ1-3
v_gene: TRBV13

CDR3aa: CATSPGQSTYQPQHF
j_gene: TRBJ1-5
v_gene: TRBV19

CDR3aa: CASSPPYGIGYTF
j_gene: TRBJ1-2
v_gene: TRBV18

CDR3aa: CASSQEGGHTEAFF
j_gene: TRBJ1-1
v_gene: TRBV4-1

CDR3aa: CASGTGQETQYF
j_gene: TRBJ2-5
v_gene: TRBV9

CDR3aa: CASSQVGQGTGSDGYTF
j_gene: TRBJ1-2
v_gene: TRBV4-1

CDR3aa: CAWGSGTGVEKLFF
j_gene: TRBJ1-4
v_gene: TRBV30

CDR3aa: CAWSVQGRISGNTIYF
j_gene: TRBJ1-3
v_gene: TRBV30

CDR3aa: CAISAGGQGGTEAFF
j_gene: TRBJ1-1
v_gene: TRBV10-3

CDR3aa: CASGQVILDEQYF
j_gene: TRBJ2-7
v_gene: TRBV12-5

CDR3aa: CASSSPQGGNTEAFF
j_gene: TRBJ1-1
v_gene: TRBV6-5

CDR3aa: CASSRIQGAISGYTF
j_gene: TRBJ1-2
v_gene: TRBV11-2

CDR3aa: CASSAAPGGSSYEQYF
j_gene: TRBJ2-7
v_gene: TRBV2

CDR3aa: CASSRRRQVPYGYTF
j_gene: TRBJ1-2
v_gene: TRBV7-2

CDR3aa: CASSLAGGLGNQPQHF
j_gene: TRBJ1-5
v_gene: TRBV5-5

CDR3aa: CAWSVAYEQYF
j_gene: TRBJ2-7
v_gene: TRBV30

CDR3aa: CASSHGQGPYTEAFF
j_gene: TRBJ1-1
v_gene: TRBV27

CDR3aa: CASSVGSASGNTIYF
j_gene: TRBJ1-3
v_gene: TRBV9

CDR3aa: CASRESGGVAEAFF
j_gene: TRBJ1-1
v_gene: TRBV25-1

CDR3aa: CASSVSRGGYDYEQYF
j_gene: TRBJ2-7
v_gene: TRBV2

CDR3aa: CAWSPGGGTNEKLFF
j_gene: TRBJ1-4
v_gene: TRBV30